The TCR beta chain under discussion was sequenced for a study of blood T cell repertoires in COVID-19. The germline V gene has CDR1 SGHRS and CDR2 YFSETQ. Between the trimmed V and J ends, which lost 4 bases and 4 bases, there was a span of 13 bases. The CDR3 has 14 residues. This clone showed up just once. Recruited during active infection, patients (from Seattle) were subsequently followed longitudinally. Measured with immunoSEQ multiplex PCR; TCRdb has only the in-frame clones, and not every one. Of some 390,000 clones in the sample, about 91% were seen once. Sequencing used peripheral blood. The chain uses TRBV5-1 and TRBJ2-3, with TRBD1 as a possible D gene (6 bases). This TCR was sampled from a woman in her thirties or forties with COVID-19, enrolled during active disease. The CDR3: CASSRDNGADTQYF. DNA of the CDR3: TGCGCCAGCAGCAGGGACAATGGGGCAGATACGCAGTATTTT.